Below, one T cell receptor (beta chain) is given with its context. Its antigen is unidentified. Sequencing was performed with immunoSEQ multiplex PCR; in TCRdb, only in-frame clones are kept and a portion is missing. Counted here are 150,000 to 180,000 clones, about 88% occurring once; the ten biggest clones make up less than 3.5%. This entry is derived from a study of T cell responses to AZD1222 COVID-19 vaccine. Overall study findings and caveats: It should be noted that donors were predominantly white British and more often female, and clonal diversity was possibly underestimated. Spike was spanned by vaccine-associated CD4 TCRs, which were dominant at 160-218 and 743-854.

The sample consisted of peripheral blood, taken on day 0 of AZD1222 vaccination. This clonotype originated in an adult in good health.

The DNA of the CDR3 is TGTGCCAGCAGCCAAGAAGCGGTTGCAACTAATGAAAAACTGTTTTTT. It codes for CASSQEAVATNEKLFF. The chain carries TRBV4-2 and TRBJ1-4; D unresolved. The CDR3 covers 16 residues. Deletions cut 0 bases from V and 0 bases from J, with 8 bases between. The germline V gene has CDR1 LGHNA and CDR2 YNFKEQ.